This T cell receptor beta chain was recorded in a study of metastatic and nonmetastatic thyroid tumors. Looking at the study overall: Repertoires were compared across blood and tumor or nodule tissue from malignant and benign thyroid patients. Overall study results and limits: The study reportedly found significantly higher TCR beta diversity in malignant thyroid tumors than benign nodules, in blood and tumor.

All patients reached thyroid surgery having received no treatment beforehand. TCRdb re-clonotyped the PCR reads through MiXCR. The table lists about 5,900 clones, more than 30% of them singletons. This clone turned up a few times. The antigen is unknown. The CDR3 is made up of 14 amino acids. The V gene lost 0 bases and the J gene lost 7 bases, with 13 bases spanning the gap. Looked up from germline, CDR1 is MNHEY and CDR2 is SVGEGT. V and J are TRBV6-2 or TRBV6-3 and TRBJ2-7; a possible D gene is TRBD2 (6 bases). This receptor was obtained from a male donor with papillary thyroid cancer or a benign thyroid nodule (not recorded which). Some clones in this sample may be carry-over from other donors' samples. Sequencing used adjacent normal tissue. The CDR3 region has the DNA TGTGCCAGCAGTTACTCGGTCCCTCGGGGGGAGCAGTACTTC. Translated: CASSYSVPRGEQYF.